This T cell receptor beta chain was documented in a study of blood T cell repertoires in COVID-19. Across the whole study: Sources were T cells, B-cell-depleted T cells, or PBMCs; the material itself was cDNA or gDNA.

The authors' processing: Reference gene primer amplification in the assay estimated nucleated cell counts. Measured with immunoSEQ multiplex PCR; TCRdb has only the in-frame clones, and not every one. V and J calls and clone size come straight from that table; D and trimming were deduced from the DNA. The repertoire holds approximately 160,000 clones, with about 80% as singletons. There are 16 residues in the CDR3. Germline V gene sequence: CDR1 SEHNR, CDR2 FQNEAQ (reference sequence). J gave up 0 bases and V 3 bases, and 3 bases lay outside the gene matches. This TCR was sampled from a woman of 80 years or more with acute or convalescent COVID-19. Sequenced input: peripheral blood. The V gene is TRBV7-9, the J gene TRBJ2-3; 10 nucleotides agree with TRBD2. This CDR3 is CASSFLAGGSTDTQYF. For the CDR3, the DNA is TGTGCCAGCAGCTTCTTAGCGGGGGGAAGCACAGATACGCAGTATTTT.